Shown below are 13 T cell receptor beta chains from a single sample sequenced in a study of cytomegalovirus exposure and HLA in healthy donors. 13 Jbeta primers and 60 Vbeta primers were used for the PCR. The table came from immunoSEQ multiplex PCR; TCRdb's copy has only in-frame clones and leaves some out. The sample consists of around 140,000 clones, about 10% of them appearing once. The sequencing input was PBMCs. Receptors originate from a man between 45 and 60 years old in good health and CMV-seronegative.

This clone was detected a few times. This chain links TRBV27 with TRBJ1-4, with D possibly being TRBD1 (5 bases). CDR1 is MNHEY, CDR2 SMNVEV, per germline (reference sequence). The CDR3 extends over 15 amino acids. V was pared by 4 bases and J by 5 bases, with 14 bases between. The CDR3 loop reads CASSSRRGMNEKLFF. The CDR3 DNA is TGTGCCAGCAGTTCCCGCCGGGGGATGAATGAAAAACTGTTTTTT.

This chain joins TRBV28 and TRBJ1-2; 7 bases align to TRBD1. Germline V gene data show CDR1 as MDHEN and CDR2 as SYDVKM. The V gene end was trimmed by 5 bases and the J gene end by 4 bases; junction bases not matched to a gene: 13. The CDR3 has 16 residues. The CDR3 DNA reads TGTGCCAGCAGTCCCGCCGGAACAGGGGTCGGCTATGGCTACACCTTC. Translated, it gives CASSPAGTGVGYGYTF.

This clone was detected only a few times. The chain recombines TRBV7-9 with TRBJ2-1; 10 nucleotides match TRBD2. This CDR3 comprises 15 residues. The germline V gene has CDR1 SEHNR and CDR2 FQNEAQ (reference sequence). The V segment lost 5 bases and the J segment 7 bases; nucleotides outside the gene matches: 8. CDR3: CASSAIAGGQNEQFF. The CDR3 DNA follows: TGTGCCAGCAGCGCGATAGCGGGGGGCCAAAATGAGCAGTTCTTC.

There are a few counts of this clone. One junction end disagrees with the germline gene, perhaps due to a read error. The chain is built from TRBV5-1 and TRBJ2-3; D might be TRBD2 (5 bases). Germline CDR1 reads SGHRS; CDR2 reads YFSETQ. This CDR3 is built from 14 residues. The CDR3 DNA is TGCGCCAGCAGCTCGATCCTAGGTCGGGATAGGCAGTATTTT. Its protein product is CASSSILGRDRQYF.

This clone showed up just a few times. V gene TRBV5-8 combines with J gene TRBJ2-2; 10 nucleotides match TRBD1. J lost 1 base, V lost 3 bases, and 0 bases had no gene match. From germline, CDR1 is SGHTS and CDR2 YDEGEE. The CDR3 loop spans 15 amino acids. The CDR3 DNA follows: TGTGCCAGCAGCTGGGACAGGGGGAACACCGGGGAGCTGTTTTTT. It encodes CASSWDRGNTGELFF.

This clone was seen a few times. V usage is TRBV11-2 and J usage is TRBJ1-4; D is uncertain. CDR1 is SGHAT, CDR2 FQNNGV, per germline. CDR3 length: 15 residues. Trimming shortened V by 2 bases and J by 10 bases, and 17 bases separated the two germline ends. CDR3 loop: CASSLTDGRGRKLFF. In DNA, the CDR3 is TGTGCCAGCAGCTTAACCGACGGACGGGGTAGAAAACTGTTTTTT. The full variable domain, completed using reference TRBV11-2 and TRBJ1-4, is EAGVAQSPRYKIIEKRQSVAFWCNPISGHATLYWYQQILGQGPKLLIQFQNNGVVDDSQLPKDRFSAERLKGVDSTLKIQPAKLEDSAVYLCASSLTDGRGRKLFFGSGTQLSVL.

CDR3 in amino acids: CASSSIGPAGTYEQYF. The DNA for the CDR3 is TGTGCCAGCAGCTCAATCGGGCCAGCGGGTACCTACGAGCAGTACTTC. This sequence joins TRBV13 and TRBJ2-7, with a tentative D call TRBD2 (6 bases). V dropped 4 bases and J dropped 2 bases, with 18 bases sitting between them. Germline CDR1 and CDR2: PRHDT and FYEKMQ (reference sequence). The CDR3 totals 16 residues. Variable domain in full (rest from reference TRBV13 and TRBJ2-7): AAGVIQSPRHLIKEKRETATLKCYPIPRHDTVYWYQQGPGQDPQFLISFYEKMQSDKGSIPDRFSAQQFSDYHSELNMSSLELGDSALYFCASSSIGPAGTYEQYFGPGTRLTVT.

This clone was seen more than once but under ten times. This chain connects TRBV4-1 to TRBJ2-1, with 7 bases lining up with TRBD2. The CDR3 runs 18 residues. Germline V gene sequence: CDR1 MGHRA, CDR2 YSYEKL. The ends lost 2 bases at V and 1 base at J; junction bases unmatched: 11. Here the CDR3 DNA reads TGCGCCAGCAGCCAATATACCTCGGGACTAACTTCCTACAATGAGCAGTTCTTC. This translates into CASSQYTSGLTSYNEQFF.

The chain has TRBV19 and TRBJ1-5; no clear D. Trimming stripped 7 bases from V and 6 bases from J, with 16 bases between. The CDR3 is made up of 14 amino acids. Germline V CDR1 and CDR2: LNHDA, SQIVND (reference sequence). The CDR3: CASIESGTGQPQHF. The CDR3 DNA reads TGTGCCAGTATTGAATCGGGTACTGGTCAGCCCCAGCATTTT.

This clone was detected a few times. The chain is built from TRBV4-2 and TRBJ1-1; D not certain. Germline V lookup: CDR1 LGHNA, CDR2 YNFKEQ. The CDR3 spans 13 residues. V lost 1 base and J lost 3, with 6 bases in between. In DNA form, the CDR3 reads TGTGCCAGCAGCCAAGGTCGGGACACTGAAGCTTTCTTT. Translating it yields CASSQGRDTEAFF.

This clone was counted between two and nine times. V is TRBV5-1 and J is TRBJ2-5; 7 bases align to TRBD2. Germline V gene sequence: CDR1 SGHRS, CDR2 YFSETQ. The CDR3 spans 17 residues. With V trimmed by 2 bases and J by 4 bases, 14 bases remained unmatched. The CDR3 DNA sequence: TGCGCCAGCAGCTTATCCGCCCAGCGGGGCACGGTAGAGACCCAGTACTTC. Translated: CASSLSAQRGTVETQYF.

This clone was counted a few times. The rearrangement joins TRBV2 to TRBJ1-2, with 7 bases identical to TRBD1. Germline V gene data show CDR1 as SNHLY and CDR2 as FYNNEI. This CDR3 has 15 amino acids. V gave up 7 bases and J gave up 4 bases; unmatched junction bases: 12. CDR3 sequence reads: CASTVNDRAGYGYTF. The CDR3 DNA reads as TGTGCCAGCACGGTGAACGACAGGGCCGGCTATGGCTACACCTTC.

This clone has just a few counts. V and J are TRBV27 and TRBJ2-7; 7 bases are a match to TRBD1. CDR3 length: 14 amino acids. V was pared by 3 bases and J by 3 bases, with 5 bases of the junction left unmatched. CDR1 and CDR2 from the germline V gene are MNHEY and SMNVEV (reference sequence). CDR3 in DNA: TGTGCCAGCAGTTTGATAGGGGGCGACTACGAGCAGTACTTC. Its translation: CASSLIGGDYEQYF.